This TCR beta chain originates from a study of regulatory T cells in long-lasting Graves disease. The germline CDR1 and CDR2 sequences are DFQATT and SNEGSKA (reference sequence). The CDR3 length is 12 residues. As for time point: newly diagnosed GD, antithyroid drugs for less than 3 months. The TCR library was made from RNA extracted from PBMCs. The TCR beta library used iRepertoire HTBI primers with Arm-PCR amplification of CDR3. TCRdb re-called the multiplex PCR reads through MiXCR, storing one row per CDR3 protein. Counted here are a few hundred thousand distinct CDR3 sequences, around 18% occurring once; the ten biggest clones make up roughly 15%. This clonotype was seen at least ten times. These data were likewise used in another study, on T cells in Graves' hyperthyroidism and ophthalmopathy. That report adds: During a first-round RT-PCR of the TCR CDR3, the HTBI primer set was used.

This clonotype was obtained from a young woman with Graves disease. The source material was peripheral blood mononuclear cells (PBMCs), sampled at new diagnosis, from a patient treated with antithyroid drugs. The rearrangement joins TRBV20-1 to TRBJ2-6; D is perhaps TRBD2 (6 bases). The CDR3 bases are TGCGGGGGGAGTACCGGGGCCAACGTCCTGACTTTC. Translation gives CGGSTGANVLTF.